This T cell receptor beta chain is from a study of early T cells in non-severe SARS-CoV-2 infection. Overall study: From unsorted whole blood, bulk RNA was sequenced, and the chains remained unpaired.

This clonotype was found a few times. Unique molecular identifiers tagged individual cDNA molecules. TCRdb fed the 5' RACE reads into MiXCR, producing one record per CDR3 protein. The sample lists 56,000 or so distinct CDR3 sequences, roughly a tenth occurring once. The CDR3 spans 13 residues. CDR1 and CDR2 (germline): DFQATT, SNEGSKA (reference sequence). The V gene lost 5 bases and the J gene lost 6 bases, with 13 bases spanning the gap. The rearrangement joins TRBV20-1 to TRBJ2-2, with D possibly matching TRBD2 (5 bases). This clonotype was sampled from an adult who was a healthcare worker with PCR-confirmed SARS-CoV-2 infection or an uninfected control (not recorded which). The sequenced sample consisted of whole blood. This chain's CDR3 is CSAPASLAGELFF. CDR3 DNA: TGCAGTGCTCCGGCTAGCTTGGCCGGGGAGCTGTTTTTT.